The next 9 T cell receptor beta chains were all read from a single sample in a study of blood T cell repertoires in COVID-19. This table comes from immunoSEQ multiplex PCR, and its TCRdb copy is limited to in-frame clones, with some not included. The repertoire holds some 190,000 clones, with less than 80% as singletons. Sequenced material: peripheral blood. The receptors here all came from a woman between 50 and 59 years old with acute or convalescent COVID-19.

The chain carries TRBV7-2 and TRBJ2-3, with 8 bases that match TRBD2. This CDR3 spans 17 amino acids. V was pared by 1 base and J by 3 bases, with 9 bases of the junction left unmatched. The germline CDR1 and CDR2 sequences are SGHTA and FQGNSA. This CDR3 reads CASSLGSAGGRTDTQYF. The CDR3 DNA sequence: TGTGCCAGCAGCTTAGGGTCGGCGGGGGGCAGGACAGATACGCAGTATTTT.

The chain carries TRBV9 and TRBJ2-2, with 8 positions matching TRBD2. The trim removed 0 bases at V and 1 base at J, leaving 2 bases unmatched. Per germline, CDR1 SGDLS and CDR2 YYNGEE. The CDR3 is made up of 16 amino acids. The CDR3 sequence is CASSVAGGVNTGELFF. The CDR3 nucleotides read TGTGCCAGCAGCGTAGCGGGAGGGGTGAACACCGGGGAGCTGTTTTTT.

The chain couples TRBV28 to TRBJ1-2; 7 bases are a match to TRBD1. V gave up 3 bases and J gave up 5 bases; unmatched junction bases: 6. From germline, CDR1 is MDHEN and CDR2 SYDVKM. The CDR3 is 14 amino acids. The CDR3 loop is CASSLLGQEYGYTF. The CDR3, as DNA: TGTGCCAGCAGTTTGCTAGGACAGGAGTATGGCTACACCTTC.

The V call is TRBV3-1 (or the pseudogene TRBV3-2), the J call TRBJ2-2, with a possible D match to TRBD1 (5 bases). Germline CDR1 is LGHDT and CDR2 is YNNKEL (reference sequence). V was pared by 3 bases and J by 2 bases, with 7 bases between. The CDR3 length is 14 residues. CDR3 coding DNA: TGTGCCAGCAGCCACACAGGAAACACCGGGGAGCTGTTTTTT. Amino acid sequence: CASSHTGNTGELFF.

The V and J genes are TRBV7-2 and TRBJ2-1, with 7 bases fitting TRBD2. V lost 5 bases and J lost 7; bases outside the gene matches: 11. This CDR3 region has 15 residues. Germline V gene data show CDR1 as SGHTA and CDR2 as FQGNSA. Here the CDR3 reads CASSMSGGKLNEQFF. CDR3 coding DNA: TGTGCCAGCAGCATGTCCGGGGGGAAGTTGAATGAGCAGTTCTTC.

The rearrangement uses TRBV5-1 and TRBJ2-1, with 11 bases fitting TRBD2. Losses at the gene ends were 3 bases for V and 6 bases for J; bases not matched to a gene: 8. The CDR3 is 16 residues long. Germline CDR1 and CDR2: SGHRS and YFSETQ. In DNA, the CDR3 is TGCGCCAGCAGCTCCTTAGCGGGGGGGCCCCTCAATGAGCAGTTCTTC. It yields the protein CASSSLAGGPLNEQFF.

The V call is TRBV7-8, the J call TRBJ2-7; 9 positions agree with TRBD1. J lost 2 bases, V lost 5 bases, and 7 bases had no gene match. Per the germline V gene, CDR1 is SGHVS and CDR2 is FQNEAQ. The CDR3 has 15 amino acids. DNA of the CDR3: TGTGCCAGCAGCACGGGACAGGGTGGGCCCTACGAGCAGTACTTC. Residues: CASSTGQGGPYEQYF. The whole variable domain, filled in from reference TRBV7-8 and TRBJ2-7, reads GAGVSQSPRYKVAKRGQDVALRCDPISGHVSLFWYQQALGQGPEFLTYFQNEAQLDKSGLPSDRFFAERPEGSVSTLKIQRTQQEDSAVYLCASSTGQGGPYEQYFGPGTRLTVT.

The rearrangement uses TRBV24-1 and TRBJ2-7; D is perhaps TRBD1 (5 bases). The CDR3 runs to 14 residues. The germline gives CDR1 KGHDR, CDR2 SFDVKD. V lost 6 bases to trimming and J lost 4 bases, with 15 bases between them. The CDR3: CATSRSGSGYEQYF. In DNA, the CDR3 is TGTGCCACCAGTCGCTCAGGGTCCGGGTACGAGCAGTACTTC.

This chain connects TRBV7-2 to TRBJ1-2, with 7 bases that match TRBD1. The CDR3 sequence is 16 residues long. V trimming: 5 bases; J trimming: 3 bases; junction bases outside the gene matches: 12. CDR1 is SGHTA, CDR2 FQGNSA, per germline. CDR3 residues: CASSPRTGAPDYGYTF. The CDR3 nucleotides read TGTGCCAGCAGCCCCCGAACAGGGGCTCCCGACTATGGCTACACCTTC.